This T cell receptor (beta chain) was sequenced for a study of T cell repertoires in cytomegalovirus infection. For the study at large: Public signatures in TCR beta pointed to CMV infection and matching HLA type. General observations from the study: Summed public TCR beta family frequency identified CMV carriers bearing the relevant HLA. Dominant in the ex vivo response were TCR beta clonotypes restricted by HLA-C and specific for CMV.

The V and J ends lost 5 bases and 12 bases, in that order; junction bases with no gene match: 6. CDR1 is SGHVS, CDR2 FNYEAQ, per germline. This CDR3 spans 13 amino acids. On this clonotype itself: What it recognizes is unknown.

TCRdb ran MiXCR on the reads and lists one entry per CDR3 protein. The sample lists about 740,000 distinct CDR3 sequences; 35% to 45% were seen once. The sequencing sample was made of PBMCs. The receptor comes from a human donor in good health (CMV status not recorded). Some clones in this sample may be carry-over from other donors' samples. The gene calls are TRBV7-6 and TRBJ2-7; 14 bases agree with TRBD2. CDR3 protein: CASSPGLAGVRYF. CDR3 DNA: TGTGCCAGCAGCCCGGGACTAGCGGGAGTAAGGTACTTC. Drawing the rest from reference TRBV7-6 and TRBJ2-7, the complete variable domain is GAGVSQSPRYKVTKRGQDVALRCDPISGHVSLYWYRQALGQGPEFLTYFNYEAQQDKSGLPNDRFSAERPEGSISTLTIQRTEQRDSAMYRCASSPGLAGVRYFGPGTRLTVT.